One sample yielded the 13 T cell receptor beta chains listed below, sequenced in a study of blood T cell repertoires in COVID-19. Libraries were prepared by immunoSEQ multiplex PCR; TCRdb keeps only in-frame clonotypes and omits some of them. The sample gives about 130,000 clones, almost 85% of which show up once; 1.1% to 1.5% is in the top ten. What was sequenced was peripheral blood. The source of these receptors is a man between 60 and 75 years old with acute or convalescent COVID-19.

The V gene is TRBV6-1, the J gene TRBJ2-7; tentatively, D is TRBD1 (5 bases). The CDR3 length is 13 residues. Trimming cost V 3 bases and J 6 bases, with 12 bases left between them. Germline CDR1 and CDR2: MNHNS and SASEGT. This CDR3 is CASSDRRQGEQYF. The DNA for the CDR3 is TGTGCCAGCAGTGATCGGCGGCAGGGCGAGCAGTACTTC.

This clone was counted a single time. The rearrangement links TRBV18 to TRBJ1-2; no firm D call. Germline CDR1 and CDR2: KGHSH and LQKENI. The CDR3 length is 14 residues. V was pared by 2 bases and J by 8 bases, with 15 bases between. CDR3: CASSPGEINVGYTF. The CDR3 DNA is TGTGCCAGCTCACCAGGAGAGATAAACGTAGGCTACACCTTC.

V usage is TRBV7-2 and J usage is TRBJ1-6; 9 bases align to TRBD1. This CDR3 region has 17 residues. Germline V gene data show CDR1 as SGHTA and CDR2 as FQGNSA. With V trimmed by 5 bases and J by 11 bases, 16 bases remained unmatched. CDR3 DNA: TGTGCCAGCAGCGTCCTTGGGACAGGGCCTATCGGGACACCCCTCCACTTT. This gives the protein CASSVLGTGPIGTPLHF.

The chain links TRBV5-1 to TRBJ1-2, with D uncertain. The CDR3 loop spans 12 amino acids. Trimming removed 0 bases from V and 6 bases from J, with 6 bases in between. The germline V gene encodes CDR1 SGHRS and CDR2 YFSETQ. For the CDR3, the DNA is TGCGCCAGCAGCTTGGCCGGGGATGGCTACACCTTC. Its translation: CASSLAGDGYTF.

CDR3 in DNA: TGCGCCAGCAGTCAATCGAAGGAGAGGCGCAATCAGCCCCAGCATTTT. Translated: CASSQSKERRNQPQHF. The chain links TRBV23-1 to TRBJ1-5, with D hard to call. TRBV23-1 is treated as an ORF (open reading frame) with a function not yet certain. This CDR3 region has 16 residues. V was cut by 0 bases and J by 2 bases, with 11 bases left in between.

The chain couples TRBV2 to TRBJ1-5; 9 bases map to TRBD1. J lost 2 bases, V lost 4 bases, and 3 bases had no gene match. This CDR3 region has 15 residues. The germline V gene has CDR1 SNHLY and CDR2 FYNNEI. This chain's CDR3 is CASSARTGGNQPQHF. The CDR3, as DNA: TGTGCCAGCAGTGCCAGGACAGGGGGCAATCAGCCCCAGCATTTT.

CDR3: CAISNPGLADTQYF. The CDR3 bases are TGTGCCATCAGTAACCCGGGACTAGCAGATACGCAGTATTTT. The genes are TRBV10-3 and TRBJ2-3, with 8 bases matching TRBD2. This CDR3 comprises 14 residues. The V segment lost 5 bases and the J segment 4 bases; nucleotides outside the gene matches: 5. The germline V gene has CDR1 ENHRY and CDR2 SYGVKD.

The chain carries TRBV18 and TRBJ1-1, with TRBD1 as a possible D gene (5 bases). Looked up from germline, CDR1 is KGHSH and CDR2 is LQKENI. The CDR3 sequence is 14 residues long. With 6 bases removed from V and 1 base from J, the gap between germline ends came to 12 bases. Here the CDR3 reads CASSPAGGNTEAFF. CDR3 coding DNA: TGTGCCAGCTCCCCGGCCGGGGGGAACACTGAAGCTTTCTTT.

The gene calls are TRBV6-1 and TRBJ2-5; D is uncertain. Trimming pared 1 base from V and 6 bases from J, leaving 6 bases between. Per germline, CDR1 MNHNS and CDR2 SASEGT. The length of the CDR3 is 12 residues. The CDR3 sequence is CASSEVLKTQYF. The CDR3 nucleotides read TGTGCCAGCAGTGAAGTTCTAAAGACCCAGTACTTC.

The chain combines TRBV19 with TRBJ2-5, with D unclear. Germline loops: CDR1 LNHDA, CDR2 SQIVND (reference sequence). V was cut by 5 bases and J by 7 bases, with 17 bases left in between. CDR3 length: 14 residues. This chain's CDR3 is CASSATPVFSTQYF. The CDR3 DNA sequence: TGTGCCAGTAGTGCGACACCGGTTTTTTCGACCCAGTACTTC.

V gene TRBV5-8 combines with J gene TRBJ2-2; TRBD2 agrees at 15 bases. The CDR3 is 19 residues long. J gave up 3 bases and V 0 bases, and 6 bases lay outside the gene matches. The germline gives CDR1 SGHTS, CDR2 YDEGEE. CDR3 region: CASSLEGLAGGPYTGELFF. CDR3 nucleotides: TGTGCCAGCAGCTTGGAAGGACTAGCGGGGGGGCCGTACACCGGGGAGCTGTTTTTT.

In its sample, this clone was seen a few times. The rearrangement joins TRBV29-1 to TRBJ1-2, with D uncertain. The CDR3 consists of 14 residues. V lost 3 bases and J 0 bases, leaving 11 bases between the germline ends. CDR1 and CDR2 (germline): SQVTM, ANQGSEA. The CDR3 spells CSVEAAFTNYGYTF. The CDR3 DNA reads TGCAGCGTTGAGGCCGCTTTTACTAACTATGGCTACACCTTC. Based on the CDR3 plus reference TRBV29-1 and TRBJ1-2, the full variable domain is SAVISQKPSRDICQRGTSLTIQCQVDSQVTMMFWYRQQPGQSLTLIATANQGSEATYESGFVIDKFPISRPNLTFSTLTVSNMSPEDSSIYLCSVEAAFTNYGYTFGSGTRLTVV.

This chain links TRBV5-1 with TRBJ2-1; TRBD2 agrees at 9 bases. Germline V gives CDR1 SGHRS, CDR2 YFSETQ. Germline trimming cut 0 bases from V and 4 bases from J; bases unmatched to any gene: 5. This CDR3 comprises 16 residues. DNA for the CDR3: TGCGCCAGCAGCTTGGGAGCGGGGGGCCGGTACAATGAGCAGTTCTTC. This gives the protein CASSLGAGGRYNEQFF.